Sequencing of this TCR beta chain was carried out in a study of monozygotic twins with inflammatory bowel disease. Study-level findings and limits: Healthy co-twins showed greater TCRbeta diversity (inverse Simpson) than IBD patients.

Making each TCR library took approximately 3.5 ug of total RNA. TCRdb re-called the 5' RACE reads and shows each CDR3 protein once, DNA omitted. The table gives about 160,000 distinct CDR3 sequences; the top ten clones make up roughly 2.4% of it. Of note for this clonotype: The antigen remains undetermined.

The CDR3 has 13 amino acids. The chain is built from TRBV12-3 or TRBV12-4 and TRBJ1-2; TCRdb designates TRBD1, a call that cannot be tested without DNA. Sequenced material: blood. The TCR originated in a human donor with ulcerative colitis or Crohn's disease, or a healthy co-twin of an affected twin (not recorded which). The CDR3 here is CASSFGTSYGYTF.